The 17 T cell receptor beta chains below were found in one sample sequenced in a study of a mutant IDH1 vaccine in newly diagnosed glioma. For these receptors, no antigen is known. Time point indicated: week 35, safety follow-up. Doses comprised 300 ug of mutant IDH1 20-mer peptide each, plus topical imiquimod. The method was immunoSEQ multiplex PCR; TCRdb's version includes in-frame clones alone and lacks a portion of them. The data contain around 32,000 clones, roughly 80% of them singletons. The sequenced sample was PBMCs, obtained from a glioma patient whose treatment included an IDH1 peptide vaccine. The receptors shown here come from a woman between 18 and 29 years old with glioma.

This clone was found once. V and J are TRBV6-5 and TRBJ1-6, with D unresolved. CDR1 and CDR2 (germline): MNHEY, SVGAGI. Trimming shortened V by 2 bases and J by 9 bases, and 17 bases separated the two germline ends. This CDR3 spans 16 amino acids. CDR3 DNA sequence: TGTGCCAGCAGTTACCGAACAGCTCTCCTCCCTTCACCCCTCCACTTT. Its protein is CASSYRTALLPSPLHF.

The genes are TRBV30 and TRBJ2-2; the D gene is possibly TRBD2 (5 bases). Germline V lookup: CDR1 GTSNPN, CDR2 SVGIG (reference sequence). Trimming removed 3 bases from V and 1 base from J, with 9 bases in between. The CDR3 is made up of 14 amino acids. This CDR3 is CAWRTGGNTGELFF. DNA of the CDR3: TGTGCCTGGAGGACTGGAGGGAACACCGGGGAGCTGTTTTTT.

The chain joins TRBV6-6 to TRBJ2-7; 7 bases match TRBD1. Germline-derived CDR1 and CDR2 are MNHNY and SVGAGI (reference sequence). The CDR3 consists of 14 residues. The V gene end was trimmed by 5 bases and the J gene end by 1 base; junction bases not matched to a gene: 5. The CDR3 DNA reads as TGTGCCAGCAGTAGCCGACAGGGATCCTACGAGCAGTACTTC. The encoded protein is CASSSRQGSYEQYF.

J is TRBJ2-3 and V is TRBV6-5; perhaps TRBD1 as D (6 bases). V was trimmed by 3 bases and J by 1 base, leaving 11 bases between them. This CDR3 has 15 amino acids. Germline loops: CDR1 MNHEY, CDR2 SVGAGI. CDR3: CASSYTGSGTDTQYF. Here the CDR3 DNA reads TGTGCCAGCAGTTATACAGGGTCCGGCACAGATACGCAGTATTTT.

The chain has TRBV16 and TRBJ1-4; the D is unclear. Germline CDR1 KGHSY, CDR2 FQNENV. Trimming left V 1 base short and J 6 bases short, with 6 bases between. The CDR3 runs to 13 residues. The CDR3 is CASSQWADEKLFF. The CDR3 DNA reads as TGTGCCAGCAGCCAATGGGCAGATGAAAAACTGTTTTTT.

This chain links TRBV7-2 with TRBJ2-5; 7 nucleotides match TRBD2. There are 17 residues in the CDR3. Germline V lookup: CDR1 SGHTA, CDR2 FQGNSA. J was trimmed by 5 bases and V by 1 base; bases with no gene match: 13. CDR3 in amino acids: CASSLGLNGGGAETQYF. For the CDR3, the DNA is TGTGCCAGCAGCTTAGGGCTGAATGGGGGAGGGGCGGAGACCCAGTACTTC.

V and J are TRBV13 and TRBJ2-7; D remains ambiguous. Trimming left V 0 bases short and J 5 bases short, with 5 bases between. This CDR3 contains 12 residues. Germline CDR1 reads PRHDT; CDR2 reads FYEKMQ (reference sequence). The CDR3: CASSLGKDEQYF. The CDR3 nucleotides are TGTGCCAGCAGCTTAGGTAAGGACGAGCAGTACTTC.

The rearrangement uses TRBV19 and TRBJ2-7; 12 nucleotides align to TRBD2. The germline gives CDR1 LNHDA, CDR2 SQIVND (reference sequence). CDR3 length equals 15 residues. V was pared by 3 bases and J by 7 bases, with 7 bases of the junction left unmatched. The CDR3 here is CASSMEGGLAGEQYF. The CDR3 DNA is TGTGCCAGTAGTATGGAGGGAGGACTAGCGGGAGAGCAGTACTTC.

The rearrangement links TRBV5-1 to TRBJ1-3; TRBD1 matches at 7 bases. Germline V gene data show CDR1 as SGHRS and CDR2 as YFSETQ. The CDR3 extends over 16 amino acids. Trimming cost V 0 bases and J 4 bases; bases outside gene matches: 7. The CDR3 region has the DNA TGCGCCAGCAGCTTGGGCCCACAGGGGTCCGGAAACACCATATATTTT. Translated, it gives CASSLGPQGSGNTIYF.

Here the CDR3 DNA reads TGTGCCAGCAGCCAGGGACAAAAGAACACTGAAGCTTTCTTT. It specifies CASSQGQKNTEAFF. This rearrangement joins TRBV5-6 to TRBJ1-1, with D possibly TRBD1 on 6 matching bases. The ends were cut back, 4 bases at V and 1 base at J, with 11 bases in the middle. Looked up from germline, CDR1 is SGHDT and CDR2 is YYEEEE. The CDR3 is 14 amino acids.

The chain links TRBV6-5 to TRBJ1-2; D may be TRBD1 (5 bases). Germline values: CDR1 MNHEY, CDR2 SVGAGI. Trimming left V 0 bases short and J 6 bases short, with 14 bases between. The CDR3 length is 15 residues. The CDR3 DNA is TGTGCCAGCAGTTACTCGGGAAGGGGACCCAATGGCTACACCTTC. It encodes CASSYSGRGPNGYTF.

The rearrangement links TRBV6-1 to TRBJ2-5; no definite D call. The CDR3 runs to 16 residues. The germline V and J ends were trimmed by 3 bases and 4 bases, with 18 bases remaining between them. Germline assignment: CDR1 MNHNS and CDR2 SASEGT. CDR3 sequence (DNA): TGTGCCAGCAGTGAGACCGGGTTCCGGCCGTCAGAGACCCAGTACTTC. Translation gives CASSETGFRPSETQYF.

The chain combines TRBV9 with TRBJ2-1; 9 positions match TRBD2. The CDR3 extends over 19 amino acids. In germline, CDR1 is SGDLS, CDR2 YYNGEE. V shed 0 bases, J shed 6 bases, and the junction held 16 bases outside the gene matches. The CDR3 DNA is TGTGCCAGCAGCGTAGAAGGCGGGAGGGCCTTGGAGGTGGGCAATGAGCAGTTCTTC. It is translated as CASSVEGGRALEVGNEQFF.

The gene calls are TRBV7-8 and TRBJ1-2; TRBD1 agrees at 7 bases. V dropped 2 bases and J dropped 12; count of bases not matched to a gene: 12. The germline V gene encodes CDR1 SGHVS and CDR2 FQNEAQ. This CDR3 region has 14 residues. For the CDR3, the DNA is TGTGCCAGCAGCTTAACAGGGGATGGCGTTCGGAACACCTTC. As protein: CASSLTGDGVRNTF.

The rearrangement joins TRBV28 to TRBJ1-5; 7 nucleotides agree with TRBD1. The CDR3 length is 12 residues. V trimming: 11 bases; J trimming: 1 base; junction bases outside the gene matches: 2. CDR1 is MDHEN and CDR2 is SYDVKM in the germline V gene. The CDR3: CASGGSNQPQHF. The CDR3 coding sequence is TGTGCCTCAGGGGGGAGCAATCAGCCCCAGCATTTT.

The chain joins TRBV11-2 to TRBJ2-2; 7 nucleotides line up with TRBD1. The CDR3 consists of 17 residues. Germline V gene data show CDR1 as SGHAT and CDR2 as FQNNGV. Trimming removed 4 bases from V and 1 base from J; junction bases left unmatched: 9. The CDR3 nucleotides are TGTGCCAGCAGCTCCCGCTTCGGACAGGTGAACACCGGGGAGCTGTTTTTT. Protein: CASSSRFGQVNTGELFF.

The CDR3 sequence: CASSDSFGETQYF. The DNA of the CDR3 is TGTGCCAGCAGTGACTCGTTTGGGGAGACCCAGTACTTC. The chain links TRBV6-4 to TRBJ2-5, with D hard to call. Trimming left V 0 bases short and J 5 bases short, with 7 bases between. Germline lookup yields CDR1 MRHNA and CDR2 SNTAGT. The CDR3 has 13 amino acids.